This TCR beta chain derives from a study of blood T cells in healthy people across ages. About the study: In model experiments, template switching was able to capture about one barcoded beta molecule for every two T cells that were present.

Study conclusions and caveats: Whereas aged donors had fewer naive CD4+ cells, long-lived donors had more of them and higher diversity.

As regards this clonotype: Its specificity is not known.

A J-beta primer mix and a sample-barcoded 5' primer were used in a second PCR of roughly 7 to 12 cycles. Each cDNA molecule, via a template-switch adaptor with 12 random nucleotides, was tagged. TCRdb recomputed calls from the 5' RACE reads with MiXCR, one row per CDR3 protein. The sample records about 580,000 distinct CDR3 sequences, roughly 48% being singletons. Input material: blood. The sequence came from an elderly man in good health.

This CDR3 is CASSLQGTPNYGYTF. The DNA of the CDR3 is TGTGCCAGCAGCTTACAGGGGACACCTAACTATGGCTACACCTTC. The V gene is TRBV7-3, the J gene TRBJ1-2; TRBD1 is a possible D gene (6 bases). CDR1 SGHTA and CDR2 FQGTGA come from the germline V gene. The V and J ends lost 2 bases and 0 bases respectively, with 10 bases between them. The CDR3 is 15 amino acids.